Listed below are T cell receptor gamma chains from one sample, sequenced in a study of Vδ1+ human thymocytes. TCRdb reanalyzed the multiplex PCR reads using CATT. The repertoire holds some 22,000 gamma-chain clones, roughly an eighth seen once, with over 1.5% in the top ten. The specimen sequenced was Vdelta1+ gamma-delta thymocytes from the thymus. These receptor sequences come from a child in the first two years of life who had congenital heart surgery. The CDR3 runs from the conserved cysteine through the conserved F or W. The order of the fields is J gene, V gene, clone size, CDR3 protein, CDR3 DNA. Size is stated for part of the rows, as once, few or many counts, or as a class when the clone is expanded.

>TRGJ1/TRGJ2|TRGV4|few
CATWDWVLGYYKKLF
TGTGCCACCTGGGATTGGGTCCTGGGGTATTATAAGAAACTCTTT
>TRGJ1/TRGJ2|TRGV4|few
CATWTSNYKKLF
TGTGCCACCTGGACCTCTAATTATAAGAAACTCTTT
>TRGJ1/TRGJ2|TRGV4|few
CATWRAYYKKLF
TGTGCCACCTGGAGGGCTTATTATAAGAAACTCTTT
>TRGJ1/TRGJ2|TRGV4|-
CATWDGQEDYYKKLF
TGTGCCACCTGGGATGGGCAGGAGGATTATTATAAGAAACTCTTT
>TRGJP2|TRGV4|few
CATWEAGWIKTF
TGTGCCACCTGGGAGGCTGGGTGGATCAAGACGTTT
>TRGJ1/TRGJ2|TRGV4|few
CATWNAPLYYKKLF
TGTGCCACCTGGAACGCTCCACTTTATTATAAGAAACTCTTT
>TRGJP|TRGV5|-
CATWDRLQELGKKIKVF
TGTGCCACCTGGGACAGGCTTCAAGAGTTGGGCAAAAAAATCAAGGTATTT
>TRGJ1/TRGJ2|TRGV9|medium-sized
CALWEDYYKKLF
TGTGCCTTGTGGGAGGACTATTATAAGAAACTCTTT
>TRGJ1/TRGJ2|TRGV8|few
CATWDRDYKKLF
TGTGCCACCTGGGATAGAGATTATAAGAAACTCTTT
>TRGJ1/TRGJ2|TRGV2|few
CATWNGPARYYKKLF
TGTGCCACCTGGAATGGCCCTGCGAGGTATTATAAGAAACTCTTT
>TRGJ1/TRGJ2|TRGV3|-
CATWDARYKKLF
TGTGCCACCTGGGACGCCAGATATAAGAAACTCTTT
>TRGJ1/TRGJ2|TRGV9|few
CALWEGPHRSYYKKLF
TGTGCCTTGTGGGAGGGCCCCCATCGAAGTTATTATAAGAAACTCTTT
>TRGJ1/TRGJ2|TRGV3|-
CATWDRRRYYKKLF
TGTGCCACCTGGGACAGGCGTAGGTATTATAAGAAACTCTTT
>TRGJ1/TRGJ2|TRGV9|-
CALWETSHKKLF
TGTGCCTTGTGGGAGACTTCTCATAAGAAACTCTTT
>TRGJ1/TRGJ2|TRGV4|-
CATWDCEKLF
TGTGCCACCTGGGATTGTGAGAAACTCTTT
>TRGJP2|TRGV5|-
CATWDGKLGDWIKTF
TGTGCCACCTGGGACGGGAAATTGGGTGATTGGATCAAGACGTTT
>TRGJ1/TRGJ2|TRGV3|-
CATWDRRCVGYKKLF
TGTGCCACCTGGGACAGGCGCTGCGTTGGATATAAGAAACTCTTT
>TRGJ1/TRGJ2|TRGV5|few
CATWDARTYKKLF
TGTGCCACCTGGGACGCGCGGACCTATAAGAAACTCTTT
>TRGJ1/TRGJ2|TRGV9|-
CALWEVRLGYYKKLF
TGTGCCTTGTGGGAGGTGCGTTTGGGTTATTATAAGAAACTCTTT
>TRGJ1/TRGJ2|TRGV3|few
CATWDSCYYKKLF
TGTGCCACCTGGGACTCATGTTATTATAAGAAACTCTTT
>TRGJ1/TRGJ2|TRGV9|-
CALWEPRDKKLF
TGTGCCTTGTGGGAGCCGCGGGATAAGAAACTCTTT
>TRGJ1/TRGJ2|TRGV4|few
CATWDGRPGGYKKLF
TGTGCCACCTGGGATGGGCGGCCCGGAGGGTATAAGAAACTCTTT
>TRGJ1/TRGJ2|TRGV9|-
CALWEVLYKKLF
TGTGCCTTGTGGGAGGTGCTATATAAGAAACTCTTT
>TRGJ1/TRGJ2|TRGV4|once
CATWKPGPQYKKLF
TGTGCCACCTGGAAACCTGGTCCGCAATATAAGAAACTCTTT
>TRGJ1/TRGJ2|TRGV2|-
CATWDGVYKKLF
TGTGCCACCTGGGACGGGGTTTATAAGAAACTCTTT
>TRGJ1/TRGJ2|TRGV2|-
CATWDGHHFGKLF
TGTGCCACCTGGGACGGGCATCACTTTGGGAAACTCTTT
>TRGJ1/TRGJ2|TRGV9|-
CALWEAFYYKKLF
TGTGCCTTGTGGGAGGCATTTTATTATAAGAAACTCTTT
>TRGJP|TRGV9|few
CALWEVSSKKLGKKIKVF
TGTGCCTTGTGGGAGGTGAGTTCTAAGAAGTTGGGCAAAAAAATCAAGGTATTT
>TRGJP2|TRGV4|few
CATFSSDWIKTF
TGTGCCACCTTCAGTAGTGATTGGATCAAGACGTTT
>TRGJ1/TRGJ2|TRGV3|few
CATWEYIPYYKKLF
TGTGCCACCTGGGAATACATACCTTATTATAAGAAACTCTTT
>TRGJ1/TRGJ2|TRGV3|-
CATWDLVSFYYKKLF
TGTGCCACCTGGGACCTCGTTAGTTTTTATTATAAGAAACTCTTT
>TRGJP2|TRGV8|-
CATWDSPLDWIKTF
TGTGCCACCTGGGATAGCCCTTTAGATTGGATCAAGACGTTT
>TRGJ1/TRGJ2|TRGV4|-
CATWDPPSDKKLF
TGTGCCACCTGGGATCCTCCCTCAGATAAGAAACTCTTT
>TRGJ1/TRGJ2|TRGV5|medium-sized
CATWDGHKKLF
TGTGCCACCTGGGACGGTCATAAGAAACTCTTT
>TRGJ1/TRGJ2|TRGV8|-
CATWDRWKLF
TGTGCCACCTGGGATCGTTGGAAACTCTTT
>TRGJ1/TRGJ2|TRGV3|few
CATWDSLFYYKKLF
TGTGCCACCTGGGACAGCCTTTTTTATTATAAGAAACTCTTT
>TRGJ1/TRGJ2|TRGV4|-
CATWDGPVYKKLF
TGTGCCACCTGGGATGGGCCCGTTTATAAGAAACTCTTT
>TRGJ1/TRGJ2|TRGV4|few
CATWPWHKKLF
TGTGCCACCTGGCCTTGGCATAAGAAACTCTTT
>TRGJ1/TRGJ2|TRGV9|-
CALWEPLGYYKKLF
TGTGCCTTGTGGGAGCCCCTGGGGTATTATAAGAAACTCTTT
>TRGJ1/TRGJ2|TRGV9|medium-sized
CALWGDYKKLF
TGTGCCTTGTGGGGGGATTATAAGAAACTCTTT
>TRGJ1/TRGJ2|TRGV4|few
CATWDGPGEYKKLF
TGTGCCACCTGGGATGGGCCAGGGGAATATAAGAAACTCTTT
>TRGJ1/TRGJ2|TRGV2|few
CATWDGLFYKKLF
TGTGCCACCTGGGACGGGCTTTTCTATAAGAAACTCTTT